The 8 T cell receptor beta chains given below trace back to one sample, sequenced in a study of blood T cells in healthy people across ages. Alongside a J-beta primer mix, a sample-barcoded 5' primer served in a second PCR lasting roughly 6 to 11 cycles. TCRdb passed the 5' RACE reads through MiXCR, listing each CDR3 protein once. The repertoire consists of about 1.8 million distinct CDR3 sequences, with roughly 52% occurring once and the leading ten covering 2.1%. Sequencing was carried out using blood. These receptors came from a woman in her forties in good health.

This clonotype was counted only a few times. The chain combines TRBV27 with TRBJ2-4, with TRBD1 matching over 10 bases. The DNA end lines up better with TRBJ2-7; the J call may be wrong. Per germline, CDR1 MNHEY and CDR2 SMNVEV (reference sequence). CDR3 size: 15 residues. CDR3 sequence reads: CASSLTGGGIHEQYF. Here the CDR3 DNA reads TGTGCCAGCAGTTTGACAGGGGGCGGTATCCACGAGCAGTACTTC.

This clonotype was picked up a small number of times. The chain employs TRBV5-5 and TRBJ2-3; TRBD2 matches at 9 bases. The trim removed 3 bases at V and 0 bases at J, leaving 5 bases unmatched. CDR3 length: 16 amino acids. Germline V gives CDR1 SGHKS, CDR2 YYEKEE (reference sequence). Here the CDR3 reads CASSSQLAGSTDTQYF. DNA for the CDR3: TGTGCCAGCAGCTCGCAACTAGCGGGTAGCACAGATACGCAGTATTTT.

This chain uses TRBV11-2 with TRBJ2-1, with 13 nucleotides matching TRBD2. This CDR3 has 15 residues. Trimming removed 6 bases from V and 12 bases from J; junction bases left unmatched: 11. Germline V lookup: CDR1 SGHAT, CDR2 FQNNGV. CDR3 nucleotide sequence: TGTGCCAGCAGGCCTACTAGCGGGAGGGCCCGGTGGCAGTTCTTC. Translating it yields CASRPTSGRARWQFF.

There are a few counts of this clonotype. The chain couples TRBV7-2 to TRBJ2-7; D unclear. Germline V lookup: CDR1 SGHTA, CDR2 FQGNSA. The CDR3 length is 13 residues. The V and J ends lost 4 bases and 7 bases respectively, with 14 bases between them. DNA of the CDR3: TGTGCCAGCAGCTGTCCCCCTGCAAGGGAGCAGTACTTC. Protein product: CASSCPPAREQYF.

V gene TRBV20-1 combines with J gene TRBJ2-6; D is unclear. The germline gives CDR1 DFQATT, CDR2 SNEGSKA (reference sequence). The V end was cut by 6 bases, the J end by 0 bases, with 12 bases between. The CDR3 has 15 residues. The chain's CDR3 is CSASRPSSGANVLTF. The CDR3 region has the DNA TGCAGTGCCTCGCGTCCCAGCTCTGGGGCCAACGTCCTGACTTTC.

V gene TRBV25-1 combines with J gene TRBJ1-1, with D tentatively TRBD1 (5 bases). Trimming stripped 4 bases from V and 1 base from J, with 10 bases between. Germline V lookup: CDR1 MGHDK, CDR2 SYGVNS. This CDR3 contains 14 residues. The CDR3: CASSAAGENTEAFF. The CDR3 DNA reads TGTGCCAGCAGTGCTGCGGGGGAGAACACTGAAGCTTTCTTT.

The chain combines TRBV14 with TRBJ2-5, with 7 bases fitting TRBD1. V lost 3 bases and J lost 13; bases outside the gene matches: 5. CDR3 length: 11 residues. Per the germline V gene, CDR1 is SGHDN and CDR2 is FVKESK. CDR3 coding DNA: TGTGCCAGCAGCCACACAGGGGTCCTGTACTTC. It codes for CASSHTGVLYF. Full variable domain (remainder filled in from reference TRBV14 and TRBJ2-5): EAGVTQFPSHSVIEKGQTVTLRCDPISGHDNLYWYRRVMGKEIKFLLHFVKESKQDESGMPNNRFLAERTGGTYSTLKVQPAELEDSGVYFCASSHTGVLYFGPGTRLLVL.

V and J are TRBV2 and TRBJ1-2; no reliable D call. The V gene's germline CDR1 is SNHLY and CDR2 FYNNEI. Trimming left V 11 bases short and J 4 bases short, with 17 bases between. CDR3 size: 13 residues. The CDR3 DNA sequence: TGTGCCTCCCCCCGGGCAGGAAGCTATGGCTACACCTTC. This codes for CASPRAGSYGYTF.